These 25 T cell receptor beta chains were sequenced from one sample in a study of shared clonotypes between healthy human individuals (dated by TCRdb to between 2020 and 2021). The library was built by means of the immunoSEQ multiplex PCR assay. Entries here come from immuneACCESS through TCRdb and include only in-frame sequences with V and J called. Some clones fail to appear in such tables; in the studies checked, an unresolved V gene covers under half of the shortfall, and the cause of the remainder is unknown. In all, the sample holds about 2.1 million clones, and roughly 93% of those were seen once. About 1.7% of the sample comes from the top ten. CD8 naive samples were CD45RO-negative cells positively selected for CCR7, giving a CD45RA+CCR7+ population that excluded TemRA cells. Source material: naive CD8+ T cells from PBMCs. Reading the label with the study, this specimen's cell subset or site is: CD45RA+CCR7+. The receptors shown here come from a man aged 18 to 29 in good health. Some clones in this sample may be carry-over from other donors' samples.

The chain uses TRBV19 and TRBJ2-1; D not resolved. The germline CDR1 and CDR2 sequences are LNHDA and SQIVND (reference sequence). Deletions cut 5 bases from V and 2 bases from J, with 7 bases between. CDR3 length equals 13 residues. The CDR3 sequence is CASSLIAYNEQFF. The CDR3, as DNA: TGTGCCAGTAGTCTAATTGCCTACAATGAGCAGTTCTTC. Looking up the rest from reference TRBV19 and TRBJ2-1 gives the full variable domain: DGGITQSPKYLFRKEGQNVTLSCEQNLNHDAMYWYRQDPGQGLRLIYYSQIVNDFQKGDIAEGYSVSREKKESFPLTVTSAQKNPTAFYLCASSLIAYNEQFFGPGTRLTVL.

This clone was seen only once. For the CDR3, the DNA is TGTGCCAGCAGCTTGTCCAGGGGTATAACTGAAGCTTTCTTT. Translated, it gives CASSLSRGITEAFF. This chain joins TRBV7-8 and TRBJ1-1; a possible D gene is TRBD1 (6 bases). Germline lookup yields CDR1 SGHVS and CDR2 FQNEAQ. CDR3 length equals 14 residues. Trimming shortened V by 3 bases and J by 5 bases, and 13 bases separated the two germline ends.

V is TRBV6-5 and J is TRBJ1-2; D not certain. There are 13 residues in the CDR3. The germline gives CDR1 MNHEY, CDR2 SVGAGI. V lost 6 bases and J lost 3, with 11 bases in between. This CDR3 reads CASRGGRDYGYTF. The CDR3 DNA follows: TGTGCCAGCAGGGGAGGGAGAGACTATGGCTACACCTTC.

V gene TRBV27 combines with J gene TRBJ1-4; no reliable D call. Per germline, CDR1 MNHEY and CDR2 SMNVEV (reference sequence). The CDR3 extends over 14 amino acids. V lost 3 bases and J lost 7, with 12 bases in between. CDR3 loop: CASSLQAWGEKLFF. The CDR3 coding sequence is TGTGCCAGCAGTTTGCAGGCCTGGGGTGAAAAACTGTTTTTT.

V and J are TRBV5-6 and TRBJ2-1; a possible D gene is TRBD1 (5 bases). V was trimmed by 4 bases and J by 4 bases, leaving 18 bases between them. The CDR3 consists of 16 residues. Germline V CDR1 and CDR2: SGHDT, YYEEEE. The CDR3 DNA reads TGTGCCAGCAGCCTGGGGCTGGTGACAGTGTACAATGAGCAGTTCTTC. Amino acids: CASSLGLVTVYNEQFF.

J is TRBJ2-3 and V is TRBV4-1, with a possible D match to TRBD1 (6 bases). V gave up 0 bases and J gave up 4 bases, with 14 bases separating them. The germline CDR1 and CDR2 sequences are MGHRA and YSYEKL. The CDR3 runs 16 residues. Written as DNA, the CDR3 is TGCGCCAGCAGCCAAGAGGGGGCTACCGGGGCAGATACGCAGTATTTT. Translation: CASSQEGATGADTQYF.

The V gene is TRBV9, the J gene TRBJ1-2; unclear D gene. The CDR3 runs to 16 residues. The germline V gene encodes CDR1 SGDLS and CDR2 YYNGEE. Deletions cut 3 bases from V and 4 bases from J, with 19 bases between. The CDR3 DNA reads as TGTGCCAGCAGCGGAGCCCCGACCGATACTAGCTATGGCTACACCTTC. Amino acid sequence: CASSGAPTDTSYGYTF.

This clone is a singleton in its sample. This chain uses TRBV19 with TRBJ1-1; TRBD1 is a possible D gene (6 bases). V gave up 4 bases and J gave up 1 base, with 10 bases separating them. The CDR3 has 14 residues. Germline V lookup: CDR1 LNHDA, CDR2 SQIVND (reference sequence). CDR3 bases: TGTGCCAGTAGTACTGGGACACCGAACACTGAAGCTTTCTTT. As protein: CASSTGTPNTEAFF.

The rearrangement uses TRBV15 and TRBJ1-2, with D tentatively TRBD1 (5 bases). Germline CDR1 reads LNHNV; CDR2 reads YYDKDF (reference sequence). This CDR3 spans 14 amino acids. The ends were cut back, 6 bases at V and 2 bases at J, with 13 bases in the middle. In DNA, the CDR3 is TGTGCCACCAGATGGGGGGGAGGGAACTATGGCTACACCTTC. Its translation is CATRWGGGNYGYTF.

This CDR3 reads CASSKAFIWPADTQYF. CDR3 bases: TGTGCCAGCAGCAAAGCGTTTATATGGCCAGCAGATACGCAGTATTTT. J is TRBJ2-3 and V is TRBV21-1; no DNA check was done on the table's D call, TRBD1. TRBV21-1 is an annotated pseudogene. This CDR3 has 16 amino acids.

On this clone: Other DNA sequences of this sample code for an identical CDR3. V gene TRBV4-1 combines with J gene TRBJ1-1, with D perhaps TRBD1 (5 bases). Looked up from germline, CDR1 is MGHRA and CDR2 is YSYEKL. This CDR3 contains 13 residues. Trimming removed 3 bases from V and 2 bases from J, with 7 bases in between. CDR3 bases: TGCGCCAGCAGCCAGGGGGGAAACACTGAAGCTTTCTTT. Its protein is CASSQGGNTEAFF.

The chain combines TRBV13 with TRBJ2-5; D perhaps matches TRBD2 (5 bases). Germline CDR1 is PRHDT and CDR2 is FYEKMQ (reference sequence). V dropped 3 bases and J dropped 2 bases, with 7 bases sitting between them. This CDR3 comprises 13 residues. The CDR3 reads CASSFPGQETQYF. The CDR3 DNA reads as TGTGCCAGCAGCTTTCCGGGGCAAGAGACCCAGTACTTC.

The chain is built from TRBV6-1 and TRBJ2-1, with a possible D match to TRBD2 (6 bases). Trimming pared 10 bases from V and 3 bases from J, leaving 19 bases between. The length of the CDR3 is 15 residues. Germline assignment: CDR1 MNHNS and CDR2 SASEGT. The CDR3 region has the DNA TGTGCCACTCGACACCCGGGACTTTACTACAATGAGCAGTTCTTC. Its translation: CATRHPGLYYNEQFF.

A remark on this clone: Other DNA sequences in this specimen translate into the identical CDR3. The chain has TRBV28 and TRBJ2-7, with D maybe TRBD1 (6 bases). Per the germline V gene, CDR1 is MDHEN and CDR2 is SYDVKM. This CDR3 has 13 amino acids. Trimming stripped 3 bases from V and 3 bases from J, with 9 bases between. The CDR3 DNA reads as TGTGCCAGCAGTTTTCTAGGGGGCTACGAGCAGTACTTC. Translated, it gives CASSFLGGYEQYF.

The J gene is TRBJ2-7, the V gene TRBV6-1; 12 bases are shared with TRBD2. Germline values: CDR1 MNHNS, CDR2 SASEGT. V trimming: 3 bases; J trimming: 2 bases; junction bases outside the gene matches: 8. The CDR3 extends over 17 amino acids. As DNA, the CDR3 is TGTGCCAGCAGTGATGGGACTAGCGGGTACCTAACCTACGAGCAGTACTTC. Protein: CASSDGTSGYLTYEQYF.

V and J are TRBV4-2 and TRBJ2-7; 14 bases map to TRBD2. The CDR3 spans 16 residues. V gave up 4 bases and J gave up 5 bases; unmatched junction bases: 7. Germline V gives CDR1 LGHNA, CDR2 YNFKEQ. The CDR3 DNA is TGTGCCAGCAGCCCCCAGGGACTAGCGGGAGTCCACGAGCAGTACTTC. Residues: CASSPQGLAGVHEQYF.

The J gene is TRBJ1-2, the V gene TRBV18, with TRBD1 matching 8 bases. Trimming at V came to 4 bases and at J to 4 bases, leaving 5 bases not matched to a gene. Germline V CDR1 and CDR2: KGHSH, LQKENI. The CDR3 is 14 residues long. CDR3 in DNA: TGTGCCAGCTCACTCTCGGACAGGGTCTATGGCTACACCTTC. This translates into CASSLSDRVYGYTF.

The chain recombines TRBV5-1 with TRBJ2-6; D is perhaps TRBD1 (5 bases). The CDR3 sequence is 15 residues long. V dropped 3 bases and J dropped 0 bases, with 7 bases sitting between them. Germline V CDR1 and CDR2: SGHRS, YFSETQ. The CDR3 loop is CASSYTGSGANVLTF. In DNA form, the CDR3 reads TGCGCCAGCAGCTATACAGGCTCTGGGGCCAACGTCCTGACTTTC.

About this clone: Other DNA sequences within the sample encode an identical CDR3. The chain combines TRBV27 with TRBJ1-1; 9 nucleotides align to TRBD1. V lost 5 bases to trimming and J lost 1 base; unmatched junction nucleotides: 2. Per germline, CDR1 MNHEY and CDR2 SMNVEV (reference sequence). This CDR3 comprises 14 residues. CDR3 residues: CASSVGQGNTEAFF. CDR3 sequence (DNA): TGTGCCAGCAGTGTGGGACAGGGGAACACTGAAGCTTTCTTT.

The chain combines TRBV4-3 with TRBJ1-1; D remains unclear. This CDR3 region has 15 residues. The germline CDR1 and CDR2 sequences are LGHNA and YSLEER. V lost 4 bases, J lost 1 base, and 13 bases lay in between. The CDR3 region has the DNA TGCGCCAGCAGCCCCTCTCTCGGGCGGAACACTGAAGCTTTCTTT. Translation: CASSPSLGRNTEAFF.

The chain links TRBV9 to TRBJ2-2; D assignment may be TRBD1 or TRBD2 (7 bases each). This CDR3 has 16 amino acids. The V gene lost 1 base and the J gene lost 8 bases, with 18 bases spanning the gap. The germline gives CDR1 SGDLS, CDR2 YYNGEE. The CDR3 here is CASSVSGTAIGGELFF. CDR3 DNA sequence: TGTGCCAGCAGCGTAAGCGGGACAGCAATTGGTGGGGAGCTGTTTTTT.

This clone was found a few times. The chain employs TRBV4-1 and TRBJ1-5; tentative D call: TRBD1 (5 bases). V was pared by 3 bases and J by 4 bases, with 10 bases between. This CDR3 has 14 amino acids. Germline V gene lookup returns CDR1 MGHRA and CDR2 YSYEKL. The DNA for the CDR3 is TGCGCCAGCAGCCATCTCGAGGGGAATCAGCCCCAGCATTTT. Translation: CASSHLEGNQPQHF.

J is TRBJ2-4 and V is TRBV4-1; TRBD1 matches at 9 bases. The trim removed 1 base at V and 3 bases at J, leaving 7 bases unmatched. CDR3 length: 17 residues. Germline-derived CDR1 and CDR2 are MGHRA and YSYEKL. CDR3 nucleotide sequence: TGCGCCAGCAGCCAAGGGGGACAGGGCTATGTCAAAAACATTCAGTACTTC. Translation gives CASSQGGQGYVKNIQYF.

This clone occurred a few times. The V call is TRBV28, the J call TRBJ1-1; D remains unclear. Germline assignment: CDR1 MDHEN and CDR2 SYDVKM. V was trimmed by 6 bases and J by 0 bases, leaving 8 bases between them. CDR3 length: 13 residues. CDR3 region: CASRPLMNTEAFF. The CDR3 DNA sequence: TGTGCCAGCAGACCCCTGATGAACACTGAAGCTTTCTTT.

This chain uses TRBV7-9 with TRBJ2-5; 9 nucleotides line up with TRBD2. Germline CDR1 reads SEHNR; CDR2 reads FQNEAQ (reference sequence). V was clipped by 5 bases and J by 4 bases; unmatched bases: 5. The CDR3 totals 14 residues. The CDR3 spells CASSPKLAGETQYF. The CDR3 DNA follows: TGTGCCAGCAGCCCGAAACTAGCGGGAGAGACCCAGTACTTC.